The TCR beta chain described here comes from a study of healthy donors' naive CD4 and CD8 T cells. CDR1 MNHEY and CDR2 SVGAGI come from the germline V gene. The CDR3 extends over 14 amino acids. Deletions cut 6 bases from V and 7 bases from J, with 16 bases between. TCR libraries were built from 450 to 650 ng of total RNA by linear amplification. TCRdb called the reads again in MiXCR, with one record for every CDR3 protein. The data show around 180,000 distinct CDR3 sequences, about four fifths seen once. What was sequenced was naive CD4+ and CD8+ T cells sorted from blood, pooled from several donors. The source of this sequence is a pool of human donors in good health; the sample pools cells from several healthy donors. The V and J genes are TRBV6-5 and TRBJ1-3; D is ambiguous. CDR3 region: CASSLYRLKNTIYF. CDR3 DNA sequence: TGTGCCAGCAGCTTGTACCGTCTGAAGAACACCATATATTTT.